These 16 T cell receptor beta chains were all obtained from the same sample, sequenced in a study of regulatory T cells in long-lasting Graves disease. The time point denotes: newly diagnosed GD, antithyroid drugs for less than 3 months. RNA from PBMCs was the source of the TCR library. Investigators prepared the TCR beta libraries by applying iRepertoire HTBI primers and Arm-PCR of CDR3 regions. TCRdb called the multiplex PCR reads again in MiXCR, with one record for every CDR3 protein. The sample holds around 500,000 distinct CDR3 sequences; roughly 14% are singletons and the top ten take under 10%. These same records also appear under a second study, on T cells in Graves' hyperthyroidism and ophthalmopathy.

The starting material was peripheral blood mononuclear cells (PBMCs), obtained at new diagnosis, from a patient treated with antithyroid drugs. The source is a man aged 30 to 45 with Graves disease.

Only a few counts were recorded for this clonotype. V gene TRBV30 combines with J gene TRBJ1-1; D is ambiguous. The length of the CDR3 is 13 residues. V lost 4 bases to trimming and J lost 11 bases, with 20 bases between them. Germline CDR1 and CDR2: GTSNPN and SVGIG (reference sequence). The CDR3 bases are TGTGCCTGGAACATAGTTAGGCTCGAAACGGCTTTCTTT. This encodes CAWNIVRLETAFF.

As concerns this clonotype: A much bigger clone sits one base away, suggesting this may be a read error. V and J are TRBV27 and TRBJ1-6, with 10 bases fitting TRBD1. The junction had 5 bases not matched to a gene; V was cut back by 6 bases and J by 9 bases. This CDR3 contains 14 residues. Germline CDR1 is MNHEY and CDR2 is SMNVEV (reference sequence). The CDR3 here is CASRRQGASSPLHF. In nucleotides, the CDR3 is TGTGCCAGCAGGAGACAGGGGGCCAGTTCACCCCTCCACTTT.

J is TRBJ2-3 and V is TRBV6-2 or TRBV6-3; 7 nucleotides agree with TRBD2. CDR3 size: 13 residues. The junction had 4 bases not matched to a gene; V was cut back by 7 bases and J by 3 bases. The germline CDR1 and CDR2 sequences are MNHEY and SVGEGT. Here the CDR3 reads CASNWDYTDTQYF. The CDR3 region has the DNA TGTGCCAGCAATTGGGACTATACAGATACGCAGTATTTT.

This clonotype was found a few times. This rearrangement joins TRBV18 to TRBJ1-5; 7 nucleotides agree with TRBD1. In germline, CDR1 is KGHSH, CDR2 LQKENI. The CDR3 is 14 residues long. J gave up 7 bases and V 3 bases, and 6 bases lay outside the gene matches. The CDR3 loop is CASSPQGDHQPQHF. The CDR3 bases are TGTGCCAGCTCACCGCAGGGGGATCACCAGCCCCAGCATTTT. Full variable domain (outside the CDR3, taken from reference TRBV18 and TRBJ1-5): NAGVMQNPRHLVRRRGQEARLRCSPMKGHSHVYWYRQLPEEGLKFMVYLQKENIIDESGMPKERFSAEFPKEGPSILRIQQVVRGDSAAYFCASSPQGDHQPQHFGDGTRLSIL.

There are many counts of this clonotype. The CDR3 DNA is TGTGCCACCAGTGATTTCTCGGAGCCTGGGGATGAGCAGTTCTTC. Translating gives CATSDFSEPGDEQFF. The rearrangement links TRBV24-1 to TRBJ2-1; D is unresolved. The V gene lost 1 base and the J gene lost 8 bases, with 14 bases spanning the gap. This CDR3 is 15 amino acids long. The germline CDR1 and CDR2 sequences are KGHDR and SFDVKD.

In its sample, this clonotype was seen many times. V is TRBV12-3 or TRBV12-4 and J is TRBJ2-1; a possible D gene is TRBD2 (6 bases). This CDR3 region has 15 residues. Trimming took off 5 bases at V and 4 bases at J, with 15 bases between the two ends. The CDR3 loop reads CASSPPAEGYNEQFF. CDR3 sequence (DNA): TGTGCCAGCAGTCCACCGGCGGAGGGGTACAATGAGCAGTTCTTC.

This clonotype has ten or more counts. V usage is TRBV11-3 and J usage is TRBJ2-3; D call uncertain. Germline CDR1 is SGHNT and CDR2 is YENEEA. This CDR3 has 13 residues. With 3 bases removed from V and 5 bases from J, the gap between germline ends came to 9 bases. The CDR3 reads CASSFETQDTQYF. Here the CDR3 DNA reads TGTGCCAGCAGCTTCGAAACTCAAGATACGCAGTATTTT.

This clonotype appeared many times. The rearrangement joins TRBV27 to TRBJ2-4; D unresolved. The germline V gene has CDR1 MNHEY and CDR2 SMNVEV (reference sequence). The CDR3 loop spans 16 amino acids. Trimming cost V 0 bases and J 0 bases, with 9 bases left between them. The CDR3 DNA follows: TGTGCCAGCAGTTTATCGCTTCTACTAGCCAAAAACATTCAGTACTTC. It codes for CASSLSLLLAKNIQYF.

This clonotype has only one observation. The CDR3, as DNA: TGTGCCTGGAGTGGGATTTCTGGAAACACCATATATTTT. The encoded protein is CAWSGISGNTIYF. V gene TRBV30 combines with J gene TRBJ1-3; D gene uncertain. The germline V gene encodes CDR1 GTSNPN and CDR2 SVGIG (reference sequence). The CDR3 consists of 13 residues. Deletions cut 1 base from V and 1 base from J, with 5 bases between.

This clonotype was picked up many times. V gene TRBV5-1 combines with J gene TRBJ2-7; 13 bases align to TRBD2. The CDR3 is 19 amino acids. The germline gives CDR1 SGHRS, CDR2 YFSETQ. V lost 2 bases and J lost 1; bases outside the gene matches: 12. CDR3 loop: CASSLGTERLAGGSYEQYF. CDR3 bases: TGCGCCAGCAGCTTAGGGACAGAGAGACTAGCGGGAGGATCCTACGAGCAGTACTTC.

The chain combines TRBV4-1 with TRBJ1-4, with TRBD1 as a possible D gene (5 bases). V was pared by 3 bases and J by 8 bases, with 16 bases between. Per germline, CDR1 MGHRA and CDR2 YSYEKL. This CDR3 comprises 15 residues. Here the CDR3 reads CASSQPGRRGEKLFF. CDR3 nucleotides: TGCGCCAGCAGCCAGCCGGGACGGCGGGGGGAAAAACTGTTTTTT.

The V and J genes are TRBV12-3 or TRBV12-4 and TRBJ2-7, with 7 bases aligning to TRBD2. The CDR3 consists of 15 residues. V shed 5 bases, J shed 3 bases, and the junction held 10 bases outside the gene matches. For the CDR3, the DNA is TGTGCCAGCAGTCGGCGGGGCGGGAGCGACTACGAGCAGTACTTC. Amino acids: CASSRRGGSDYEQYF.

The V call is TRBV12-3 or TRBV12-4, the J call TRBJ2-2; D uncertain. Trimming cost V 8 bases and J 3 bases, with 10 bases left between them. This CDR3 spans 13 amino acids. The CDR3 protein is CASGFEYTGELFF. CDR3 bases: TGTGCCAGCGGGTTCGAGTACACCGGGGAGCTGTTTTTT.

CDR3 sequence (DNA): TGCAGCGATTCAGGCACTGAAGCTTTCTTT. Translating it yields CSDSGTEAFF. This rearrangement joins TRBV29-1 to TRBJ1-1; D gene unclear. The V gene's germline CDR1 is SQVTM and CDR2 ANQGSEA. CDR3 length: 10 residues. The germline V and J ends were trimmed by 7 bases and 4 bases, with 7 bases remaining between them.

The chain joins TRBV4-1 to TRBJ2-5; 8 bases line up with TRBD1. There are 14 residues in the CDR3. Germline lookup yields CDR1 MGHRA and CDR2 YSYEKL. The ends lost 2 bases at V and 1 base at J; junction bases unmatched: 0. This chain's CDR3 is CASSQTGGQETQYF. As DNA, the CDR3 is TGCGCCAGCAGCCAAACAGGGGGCCAAGAGACCCAGTACTTC.

The chain has TRBV6-1 and TRBJ1-3; TRBD1 might be the D (5 bases). The CDR3 loop spans 16 amino acids. Between the trimmed V and J ends, which lost 6 bases and 0 bases, there was a span of 15 bases. Germline V lookup: CDR1 MNHNS, CDR2 SASEGT. As DNA, the CDR3 is TGTGCCAGCAGCCGGGGACTCTTCAGCTCTGGAAACACCATATATTTT. The encoded protein is CASSRGLFSSGNTIYF.